Presented here are 29 T cell receptor beta chains from one specimen sequenced in a study of T cells after yellow fever vaccination. One entry per CDR3 protein results from TCRdb running MiXCR on the 5' RACE reads. In the table there are some 350,000 distinct CDR3 sequences, more than 5.5% of which are singletons. Sequencing was performed on PBMCs, taken 5 days after the yellow fever booster vaccination. These receptors were taken from a man in his thirties or forties who received the YFV17D yellow fever vaccine.

The J gene is TRBJ1-5, the V gene TRBV18; the D gene is possibly TRBD1 (5 bases). V lost 1 base and J 3 bases, leaving 13 bases between the germline ends. The CDR3 length is 16 residues. Germline CDR1 is KGHSH and CDR2 is LQKENI. DNA of the CDR3: TGTGCCAGCTCACCACTATCCGGGGGTCCCAATCAGCCCCAGCATTTT. It encodes CASSPLSGGPNQPQHF.

A few counts support this clonotype. This sequence joins TRBV4-3 and TRBJ2-2; D assignment may be TRBD1 or TRBD2 (5 bases each). Germline assignment: CDR1 LGHNA and CDR2 YSLEER. Trimming shortened V by 0 bases and J by 0 bases, and 14 bases separated the two germline ends. The length of the CDR3 is 18 residues. CDR3 sequence (DNA): TGCGCCAGCAGCCAAGAGGCAGGGACCCTGCCGAACACCGGGGAGCTGTTTTTT. As protein: CASSQEAGTLPNTGELFF.

This clonotype was detected a few times. The rearrangement joins TRBV7-2 to TRBJ2-7; D may match TRBD1 or TRBD2 (7 bases each). CDR1 is SGHTA, CDR2 FQGNSA, per germline. V was pared by 5 bases and J by 4 bases, with 15 bases between. CDR3 length equals 14 residues. CDR3 DNA: TGTGCCAGCAGCACACAGGGGAGGGCGTACGAGCAGTACTTC. It encodes CASSTQGRAYEQYF.

V gene TRBV7-9 combines with J gene TRBJ2-3; D may correspond to TRBD1 or TRBD2 (5 bases each). The germline V gene has CDR1 SEHNR and CDR2 FQNEAQ (reference sequence). This CDR3 is built from 13 residues. V lost 3 bases and J lost 4, with 8 bases in between. The CDR3: CASSLGVADTQYF. The CDR3 DNA follows: TGTGCCAGCAGCTTGGGGGTGGCAGATACGCAGTATTTT.

The rearrangement links TRBV5-1 to TRBJ2-2; D ambiguous. V lost 0 bases and J lost 3, with 6 bases in between. The CDR3 loop spans 14 amino acids. Per the germline V gene, CDR1 is SGHRS and CDR2 is YFSETQ. CDR3 coding DNA: TGCGCCAGCAGCTTGGCCCCTTACACCGGGGAGCTGTTTTTT. It translates to CASSLAPYTGELFF. Together with reference TRBV5-1 and TRBJ2-2, the CDR3 gives the full variable domain: KAGVTQTPRYLIKTRGQQVTLSCSPISGHRSVSWYQQTPGQGLQFLFEYFSETQRNKGNFPGRFSGRQFSNSRSEMNVSTLELGDSALYLCASSLAPYTGELFFGEGSRLTVL.

This chain connects TRBV20-1 to TRBJ2-7, with unresolved D. V was clipped by 2 bases and J by 5 bases, with 25 bases between them. Germline V gene sequence: CDR1 DFQATT, CDR2 SNEGSKA (reference sequence). The CDR3 totals 17 residues. The CDR3 DNA sequence: TGCAGTGCTAGATCCATGTTATCGGTCTCTGGTAAGGACGAGCAGTACTTC. Translated: CSARSMLSVSGKDEQYF.

This clonotype was detected many times. This chain links TRBV15 with TRBJ2-3; D gene ambiguous. The V gene's germline CDR1 is LNHNV and CDR2 YYDKDF (reference sequence). The CDR3 contains 16 residues. V gave up 3 bases and J gave up 6 bases, with 19 bases separating them. The CDR3 sequence: CATSSSPWSQGDTQYF. The CDR3 bases are TGTGCCACCAGCAGCTCCCCTTGGTCCCAAGGCGATACGCAGTATTTT.

The chain has TRBV29-1 and TRBJ1-2; 10 nucleotides align to TRBD1. The CDR3 has 14 amino acids. Germline V gives CDR1 SQVTM, CDR2 ANQGSEA. Trimming cost V 6 bases and J 6 bases; bases outside gene matches: 10. CDR3 sequence: CSVAPDRGFDGYTF. The CDR3 region has the DNA TGCAGCGTGGCCCCGGACAGGGGGTTTGATGGCTACACCTTC.

This clonotype was observed a handful of times. The rearrangement joins TRBV15 to TRBJ2-7; maybe TRBD2 (5 bases). V lost 1 base and J lost 0, with 10 bases in between. This CDR3 region has 15 residues. Germline V gene sequence: CDR1 LNHNV, CDR2 YYDKDF (reference sequence). CDR3 region: CATSRGGLTSYEQYF. DNA of the CDR3: TGTGCCACCAGCAGAGGAGGACTGACCTCCTACGAGCAGTACTTC.

CDR3 in DNA: TGTGCCAGCAGTTTATTAAGCAGGAATTCACCCCTCCACTTT. As protein: CASSLLSRNSPLHF. The V gene is TRBV12-3 or TRBV12-4, the J gene TRBJ1-6; the D is unclear. This CDR3 contains 14 residues. Trimming removed 2 bases at V and 7 bases at J, with 9 bases between.

This clonotype has only a few counts. Mismatch with germline at one junction end may stem from a read error. The chain uses TRBV20-1 and TRBJ1-2; possible D gene TRBD1, 6 bases. Germline V gene data show CDR1 as DFQATT and CDR2 as SNEGSKA (reference sequence). This CDR3 has 16 amino acids. CDR3 loop: CSAGEESVFWGHGYTF. CDR3 in DNA: TGCAGTGCTGGAGAAGAGTCGGTATTTTGGGGGCATGGCTACACCTTC.

This clonotype occurred many times. The chain joins TRBV7-9 to TRBJ2-7; tentatively, D is TRBD1 (5 bases). The V and J ends lost 0 bases and 9 bases respectively, with 15 bases between them. The CDR3 length is 14 residues. Germline values: CDR1 SEHNR, CDR2 FQNEAQ (reference sequence). CDR3 DNA sequence: TGTGCCAGCAGCTTAGCGACAGTCCCGGTGCCGCAGTACTTC. Its protein product is CASSLATVPVPQYF.

The gene calls are TRBV6-2 or TRBV6-3 and TRBJ2-7; perhaps TRBD2 as D (6 bases). Germline assignment: CDR1 MNHEY and CDR2 SVGEGT. The CDR3 has 15 amino acids. V was pared by 7 bases and J by 1 base, with 17 bases between. The CDR3 reads CASNSRRDASYEQYF. CDR3 DNA sequence: TGTGCCAGCAACTCCCGGCGGGACGCGTCCTACGAGCAGTACTTC.

J is TRBJ1-1 and V is TRBV7-8; possible D gene TRBD1, 6 bases. This CDR3 is built from 14 residues. CDR1 is SGHVS, CDR2 FQNEAQ, per germline. V gave up 3 bases and J gave up 5 bases, with 13 bases separating them. CDR3 nucleotide sequence: TGTGCCAGCAGCTTTTCCAGGGGTAATACTGAAGCTTTCTTT. It translates to CASSFSRGNTEAFF.

The chain joins TRBV7-2 to TRBJ2-5; D uncertain. Trimming took 2 bases from V and 5 from J, leaving 12 bases between them. Germline loops: CDR1 SGHTA, CDR2 FQGNSA. The CDR3 loop spans 14 amino acids. The CDR3 region is CASSLSPVRETQYF. CDR3 nucleotides: TGTGCCAGCAGCTTATCTCCGGTCAGGGAGACCCAGTACTTC.

Ten or more counts support this clonotype. The V gene is TRBV5-1, the J gene TRBJ2-7, with TRBD1 identical over 7 bases. Germline V lookup: CDR1 SGHRS, CDR2 YFSETQ. The V and J ends lost 4 bases and 3 bases, in that order; junction bases with no gene match: 4. The CDR3 length is 13 residues. The CDR3 nucleotides read TGCGCCAGCAGCCAGGGACAGAACTACGAGCAGTACTTC. Translating gives CASSQGQNYEQYF. Variable domain in full (rest from reference TRBV5-1 and TRBJ2-7): KAGVTQTPRYLIKTRGQQVTLSCSPISGHRSVSWYQQTPGQGLQFLFEYFSETQRNKGNFPGRFSGRQFSNSRSEMNVSTLELGDSALYLCASSQGQNYEQYFGPGTRLTVT.

The genes are TRBV7-8 and TRBJ2-3, with 9 bases fitting TRBD2. The CDR3 runs to 18 residues. Germline CDR1 is SGHVS and CDR2 is FQNEAQ. The V segment lost 4 bases and the J segment 6 bases; nucleotides outside the gene matches: 17. This CDR3 reads CASSYRTRGGRALDTQYF. In nucleotides, the CDR3 is TGTGCCAGCAGCTACCGCACCCGGGGCGGGAGGGCCCTGGATACGCAGTATTTT.

This clonotype has more than one count but fewer than ten. The V call is TRBV20-1, the J call TRBJ1-2, with 7 positions matching TRBD1. Germline-derived CDR1 and CDR2 are DFQATT and SNEGSKA (reference sequence). The trim removed 3 bases at V and 4 bases at J, leaving 8 bases unmatched. The CDR3 extends over 14 amino acids. The CDR3 nucleotides read TGCAGTGCTAGCGACAGGGAAGGTGGCTATGGCTACACCTTC. Residues: CSASDREGGYGYTF.

This clonotype was observed a handful of times. The genes are TRBV20-1 and TRBJ2-3; D not resolved. There are 12 residues in the CDR3. Germline CDR1 DFQATT, CDR2 SNEGSKA (reference sequence). V was cut by 3 bases and J by 6 bases, with 10 bases left in between. The DNA for the CDR3 is TGCAGTGCTAGGCAAACGGGTGATACGCAGTATTTT. Protein product: CSARQTGDTQYF.

This clonotype was detected a few times. The CDR3 spells CSARSDGNQPQHF. The CDR3 DNA follows: TGCAGTGCTAGGTCGGACGGCAATCAGCCCCAGCATTTT. The chain links TRBV20-1 to TRBJ1-5; D unresolved. Germline CDR1 DFQATT, CDR2 SNEGSKA (reference sequence). The V end was cut by 3 bases, the J end by 2 bases, with 8 bases between. The CDR3 is 13 amino acids.

This clonotype has a count of ten or more. CDR3 region: CATSRDGGANTQYF. The CDR3 DNA reads TGTGCCACCAGCAGAGATGGGGGGGCCAATACGCAGTATTTT. The chain links TRBV15 to TRBJ2-3, with a possible D match to TRBD2 (7 bases). The length of the CDR3 is 14 residues. Germline CDR1 reads LNHNV; CDR2 reads YYDKDF (reference sequence). V was cut by 0 bases and J by 7 bases, with 11 bases left in between.

This clonotype was detected ten times or more. The chain has TRBV4-3 and TRBJ2-2; D tentatively reads TRBD1 or TRBD2 (6 bases each). This CDR3 region has 17 residues. The V gene's germline CDR1 is LGHNA and CDR2 YSLEER. V was cut by 0 bases and J by 5 bases, with 16 bases left in between. The CDR3, as DNA: TGCGCCAGCAGCCAAGATTATGGGGGGCGCTGGACCGGGGAGCTGTTTTTT. Its protein is CASSQDYGGRWTGELFF.

There are a few counts of this clonotype. This chain links TRBV29-1 with TRBJ2-5; 7 positions agree with TRBD2. This CDR3 region has 13 residues. V dropped 5 bases and J dropped 5; count of bases not matched to a gene: 8. From germline, CDR1 is SQVTM and CDR2 ANQGSEA. CDR3 amino acids: CSVTRESWETQYF. The CDR3 region has the DNA TGCAGCGTTACGCGGGAGTCTTGGGAGACCCAGTACTTC.

This clonotype has ten or more counts. V gene TRBV6-2 or TRBV6-3 combines with J gene TRBJ2-7; TRBD2 matches at 8 bases. V lost 1 base, J lost 3 bases, and 2 bases stayed unmatched. Germline lookup yields CDR1 MNHEY and CDR2 SVGEGT. This CDR3 is built from 14 residues. CDR3: CASSYFGRDYEQYF. The CDR3 bases are TGTGCCAGCAGTTACTTCGGGAGGGACTACGAGCAGTACTTC.

This clonotype was seen a handful of times. The rearrangement uses TRBV5-1 and TRBJ2-7, with D possibly matching TRBD2 (5 bases). The CDR3 contains 14 residues. Germline loops: CDR1 SGHRS, CDR2 YFSETQ. With 0 bases removed from V and 6 bases from J, the gap between germline ends came to 13 bases. CDR3 protein: CASSLDSSLFEQYF. The CDR3 DNA reads as TGCGCCAGCAGCTTGGATTCTAGCCTATTCGAGCAGTACTTC. The whole variable domain, filled in from reference TRBV5-1 and TRBJ2-7, reads KAGVTQTPRYLIKTRGQQVTLSCSPISGHRSVSWYQQTPGQGLQFLFEYFSETQRNKGNFPGRFSGRQFSNSRSEMNVSTLELGDSALYLCASSLDSSLFEQYFGPGTRLTVT.

This clonotype has a count of ten or more. The CDR3: CASSLGIGRGTLTNEQFF. CDR3 in DNA: TGCGCCAGCAGCTTGGGTATCGGTCGCGGGACGCTTACCAATGAGCAGTTCTTC. The chain recombines TRBV5-1 with TRBJ2-1; a weak D match, TRBD2 (6 bases). Germline V gene data show CDR1 as SGHRS and CDR2 as YFSETQ. V gave up 0 bases and J gave up 6 bases, with 22 bases separating them. The CDR3 runs to 18 residues.

This clonotype was detected only a few times. This chain links TRBV3-1 with TRBJ1-2; no clear D gene. Between the trimmed V and J ends, which lost 0 bases and 5 bases, there was a span of 7 bases. The CDR3 is 13 amino acids. In germline, CDR1 is LGHDT, CDR2 YNNKEL (reference sequence). CDR3 loop: CASSQDMWYGYTF. CDR3 DNA: TGTGCCAGCAGCCAAGATATGTGGTATGGCTACACCTTC.

This clonotype was detected only a few times. The V and J genes are TRBV29-1 and TRBJ1-4; 7 bases are a match to TRBD1. Germline V CDR1 and CDR2: SQVTM, ANQGSEA. CDR3 length: 13 residues. Trimming at V came to 6 bases and at J to 6 bases, leaving 7 bases not matched to a gene. The CDR3 bases are TGCAGCGTAACCGACAGGGAAGATGAAAAACTGTTTTTT. As protein: CSVTDREDEKLFF.

This clonotype has a handful of counts. This chain connects TRBV4-2 to TRBJ2-7; TRBD2 matches at 9 bases. The CDR3 runs 13 residues. Germline V gene lookup returns CDR1 LGHNA and CDR2 YNFKEQ. J was trimmed by 5 bases and V by 3 bases; bases with no gene match: 2. DNA for the CDR3: TGTGCCAGCAGCCATAGCGGGAGTAACGAGCAGTACTTC. Translating it yields CASSHSGSNEQYF.